The 25 T cell receptor beta chains listed next were all sequenced from one sample in a study of response to subunit inactivated influenza vaccine. TCRdb recomputed calls from the RT-PCR reads with MiXCR, one row per CDR3 protein. The sample includes approximately 530,000 distinct CDR3 sequences, around 7.9% of them seen just once. The source material was PBMCs from blood, sampled around 2 years after vaccination. These receptors all stem from a man in his fifties or sixties who received an inactivated influenza vaccine.

The table lists this clonotype with many counts. This chain uses TRBV11-2 with TRBJ2-7, with D maybe TRBD1 (6 bases). The CDR3 runs 11 residues. Germline loops: CDR1 SGHAT, CDR2 FQNNGV. V was clipped by 0 bases and J by 10 bases, with 7 bases between them. CDR3 coding DNA: TGTGCCAGCAGCTTAGAGGGGACACAGTACTTC. Translating it yields CASSLEGTQYF.

The V and J genes are TRBV7-2 and TRBJ2-1; perhaps TRBD1 as D (5 bases). There are 15 residues in the CDR3. Germline loops: CDR1 SGHTA, CDR2 FQGNSA. The V and J ends lost 1 base and 2 bases respectively, with 9 bases between them. CDR3 nucleotides: TGTGCCAGCAGCTTAGTTCCAGGGACCTACAATGAGCAGTTCTTC. Protein: CASSLVPGTYNEQFF.

This chain uses TRBV15 with TRBJ2-2, with a weak D call TRBD1 (6 bases). The CDR3 runs to 13 residues. Looked up from germline, CDR1 is LNHNV and CDR2 is YYDKDF (reference sequence). Trimming left V 2 bases short and J 6 bases short, with 7 bases between. The CDR3 loop is CATSRSGAGELFF. The CDR3 DNA sequence: TGTGCCACCAGCAGATCAGGGGCCGGGGAGCTGTTTTTT.

This clonotype came up many times. The chain joins TRBV6-2 or TRBV6-3 to TRBJ1-2; no clear D. With 2 bases removed from V and 3 bases from J, the gap between germline ends came to 7 bases. CDR3 size: 13 residues. Germline-derived CDR1 and CDR2 are MNHEY and SVGEGT. The CDR3 spells CASSYLPDYGYTF. The CDR3 coding sequence is TGTGCCAGCAGTTACCTTCCAGACTATGGCTACACCTTC.

The rearrangement links TRBV12-5 to TRBJ1-2; tentative D call: TRBD1 (6 bases). The CDR3 covers 16 residues. CDR1 and CDR2 from the germline V gene are LGHNT and FRNRAP. The V and J ends lost 0 bases and 4 bases respectively, with 15 bases between them. The CDR3 DNA sequence: TGTGCTAGTGGTTTGGTATTAGGGGGTGTAGTCTATGGCTACACCTTC. As protein: CASGLVLGGVVYGYTF.

This clonotype was counted a few times. The V gene is TRBV5-1, the J gene TRBJ1-1; D gene uncertain. This CDR3 spans 13 amino acids. The V end lost 4 bases, the J end lost 1 base, and 8 bases lay between the germline ends. Germline CDR1 and CDR2: SGHRS and YFSETQ. CDR3 bases: TGCGCCAGCAGCGTACAGCAGAACACTGAAGCTTTCTTT. It yields the protein CASSVQQNTEAFF.

The chain combines TRBV30 with TRBJ2-1, with D perhaps matching TRBD2 (5 bases). Germline values: CDR1 GTSNPN, CDR2 SVGIG (reference sequence). CDR3 length: 14 amino acids. V was trimmed by 0 bases and J by 5 bases, leaving 11 bases between them. For the CDR3, the DNA is TGTGCCTGGAGTGTACGGACTTCCAACAATGAGCAGTTCTTC. Amino acids: CAWSVRTSNNEQFF.

This clonotype was observed at least ten times. A junction end diverges from the germline sequence, so it may reflect a read error. The J gene is TRBJ1-1, the V gene TRBV11-2; D not resolved. Germline values: CDR1 SGHAT, CDR2 FQNNGV. The CDR3 extends over 13 amino acids. DNA for the CDR3: TGTGCCAGCAGCTTTTCTGTCGACACGGAAGCTTTCTTT. It codes for CASSFSVDTEAFF.

V and J are TRBV11-2 and TRBJ2-5; 9 positions match TRBD2. J was trimmed by 5 bases and V by 3 bases; bases with no gene match: 4. Per germline, CDR1 SGHAT and CDR2 FQNNGV. The CDR3 extends over 14 amino acids. This chain's CDR3 is CASSLGLASETQYF. CDR3 sequence (DNA): TGTGCCAGCAGCTTGGGACTAGCTTCCGAGACCCAGTACTTC.

At least ten counts were recorded for this clonotype. J is TRBJ2-3 and V is TRBV19, with a weak D call TRBD2 (6 bases). Germline CDR1 LNHDA, CDR2 SQIVND (reference sequence). CDR3 length: 9 residues. As DNA, the CDR3 is TGTGCTAGCGGCGATACGCAGTATTTT. Translated, it gives CASGDTQYF.

The chain is built from TRBV6-1 and TRBJ2-7, with 7 positions matching TRBD2. The CDR3 is 15 residues long. V shed 5 bases, J shed 4 bases, and the junction held 11 bases outside the gene matches. CDR1 and CDR2 from the germline V gene are MNHNS and SASEGT. Here the CDR3 reads CASSQRAGVGYEQYF. As DNA, the CDR3 is TGTGCCAGCAGTCAACGTGCGGGAGTGGGTTACGAGCAGTACTTC.

The CDR3 sequence is CASSYSTGTGFYEQYF. CDR3 sequence (DNA): TGTGCCAGCAGTTACTCCACCGGGACTGGTTTCTACGAGCAGTACTTC. This chain links TRBV6-2 or TRBV6-3 with TRBJ2-7; D is perhaps TRBD2 (6 bases). Germline values: CDR1 MNHEY, CDR2 SVGEGT. With 0 bases removed from V and 3 bases from J, the gap between germline ends came to 15 bases. The CDR3 covers 16 residues.

The chain uses TRBV4-2 and TRBJ2-3, with 8 bases identical to TRBD2. There are 15 residues in the CDR3. V trimming: 6 bases; J trimming: 3 bases; junction bases outside the gene matches: 8. Germline V gene data show CDR1 as LGHNA and CDR2 as YNFKEQ. The DNA of the CDR3 is TGTGCCAGCAGGAATGCAGCGGGAGAAACAGATACGCAGTATTTT. This gives the protein CASRNAAGETDTQYF.

In this sample, this clonotype turned up many times. This chain uses TRBV24-1 with TRBJ2-3; 9 bases fit TRBD2. Germline-derived CDR1 and CDR2 are KGHDR and SFDVKD. The CDR3 has 16 amino acids. The V and J ends lost 5 bases and 2 bases, in that order; junction bases with no gene match: 7. CDR3 in DNA: TGTGCCACCAGTGCAAAACTAGCGGGCTCCACAGATACGCAGTATTTT. It yields the protein CATSAKLAGSTDTQYF.

This clonotype came up many times. This chain links TRBV19 with TRBJ2-3; 8 bases align to TRBD2. Trimming cost V 1 base and J 1 base; bases outside gene matches: 1. The CDR3 has 15 residues. Germline CDR1 is LNHDA and CDR2 is SQIVND (reference sequence). CDR3 DNA: TGTGCCAGTAGTATAGTCGGGGGGGGCACAGATACGCAGTATTTT. It encodes CASSIVGGGTDTQYF.

This clonotype was observed at least ten times. CDR3 sequence (DNA): TGTGCCAGCAGCTTAGAGGGGCCACCCACCTACGAGCAGTACTTC. This encodes CASSLEGPPTYEQYF. The chain joins TRBV7-2 to TRBJ2-7, with D perhaps TRBD1 (5 bases). This CDR3 contains 15 residues. Germline V gene lookup returns CDR1 SGHTA and CDR2 FQGNSA. Trimming removed 1 base from V and 2 bases from J, with 12 bases in between.

A few counts support this clonotype. This rearrangement joins TRBV7-8 to TRBJ2-3; 11 nucleotides agree with TRBD2. The J segment lost 10 bases and the V segment lost 7 bases, leaving 13 bases of the junction unmatched. Germline assignment: CDR1 SGHVS and CDR2 FQNEAQ. The CDR3 runs to 15 residues. The CDR3 nucleotides read TGTGCCAGCACCCCGGTAGTACTAGCGGGAGCGTCGCAGTATTTT. Protein: CASTPVVLAGASQYF.

This clonotype was seen a handful of times. The CDR3 DNA follows: TGTGCCAGCAGTCCCCGAGGGCAGGATGAAAAACTGTTTTTT. As protein: CASSPRGQDEKLFF. The chain joins TRBV7-2 to TRBJ1-4; no definite D call. The V and J ends lost 6 bases and 6 bases respectively, with 14 bases between them. The CDR3 is made up of 14 amino acids. The germline gives CDR1 SGHTA, CDR2 FQGNSA.

The chain has TRBV20-1 and TRBJ1-1; no definite D call. V gave up 6 bases and J gave up 7 bases, with 9 bases separating them. This CDR3 spans 10 amino acids. The V gene's germline CDR1 is DFQATT and CDR2 SNEGSKA (reference sequence). CDR3 sequence: CSAGSGEAFF. The CDR3 coding sequence is TGCAGTGCAGGGAGCGGTGAAGCTTTCTTT.

The chain couples TRBV3-1 to TRBJ2-5, with TRBD1 identical over 9 bases. The V and J ends lost 11 bases and 3 bases, in that order; junction bases with no gene match: 10. CDR1 is LGHDT, CDR2 YNNKEL, per germline (reference sequence). The CDR3 loop spans 14 amino acids. CDR3 in DNA: TGTGCCTCCGCCAGGTGGACAGGGGAAGAGACCCAGTACTTC. Translated, it gives CASARWTGEETQYF.

The chain has TRBV10-3 and TRBJ2-6; D is ambiguous. V dropped 0 bases and J dropped 4 bases, with 7 bases sitting between them. The CDR3 is 15 residues long. Germline V gene lookup returns CDR1 ENHRY and CDR2 SYGVKD. CDR3: CAISESQSGANVLTF. CDR3 nucleotides: TGTGCCATCAGTGAGTCGCAGTCCGGGGCCAACGTCCTGACTTTC.

This clonotype appeared many times. This chain connects TRBV29-1 to TRBJ2-3, with a tentative D call TRBD2 (5 bases). V was clipped by 5 bases and J by 4 bases, with 19 bases between them. The CDR3 runs 15 residues. Germline CDR1 is SQVTM and CDR2 is ANQGSEA. The CDR3 DNA follows: TGCAGCGTTCCCGAGACTATGGGAAGCCCAGATACGCAGTATTTT. Residues: CSVPETMGSPDTQYF.

V is TRBV20-1 and J is TRBJ2-2; TRBD1 aligns across 9 bases. The V gene's germline CDR1 is DFQATT and CDR2 SNEGSKA (reference sequence). V lost 6 bases, J lost 4 bases, and 12 bases stayed unmatched. CDR3 length: 16 amino acids. CDR3 nucleotide sequence: TGCAGTGCCATGAGGGGTACAGGGGGCGGCACCGGGGAGCTGTTTTTT. It specifies CSAMRGTGGGTGELFF.

DNA for the CDR3: TGCAGTGCAGAACAGCCCGGAGAGTTTGGGCAGTACTTC. This translates into CSAEQPGEFGQYF. The chain is built from TRBV20-1 and TRBJ2-7, with D unresolved. V lost 6 bases, J lost 9 bases, and 21 bases lay in between. This CDR3 contains 13 residues. Per germline, CDR1 DFQATT and CDR2 SNEGSKA (reference sequence).

The chain combines TRBV5-1 with TRBJ1-1, with D tentatively TRBD1 (5 bases). Germline V gene lookup returns CDR1 SGHRS and CDR2 YFSETQ. The V end was cut by 1 base, the J end by 1 base, with 11 bases between. The CDR3 is made up of 15 amino acids. The CDR3 region has the DNA TGCGCCAGCAGCTTGACGGCAGGGAGGAACACTGAAGCTTTCTTT. This gives the protein CASSLTAGRNTEAFF.